Listed below are T cell receptor beta chains from one sample, sequenced in a study of cytomegalovirus exposure and HLA in healthy donors. The repertoire was sequenced with immunoSEQ multiplex PCR; TCRdb's copy has only in-frame clones and lacks some. Here the sample spans some 200,000 clones, around four fifths being singletons. Sequencing used PBMCs. All receptors come from a man in his forties or fifties in good health and CMV-seronegative. The CDR3 runs from the conserved cysteine through the conserved F or W. The order of the fields is clone size, V gene, CDR3 protein. Clone size, where shown, is once, few, many, or a class for clones that have expanded.

- | TRBV7-9 | CASSLAEYSNQPQHF
- | TRBV4-2 | CASSQDQGARGYTF
- | TRBV28 | CASSRGGEQNTEAFF
- | TRBV7-3 | CASSLTKQNTGELFF
- | TRBV4-1 | CASSQDRGSVWYGYTF
- | TRBV27 | CASSFRRGLNQPQHF
- | TRBV5-1 | CASSLSGVSYEQYF
- | TRBV9 | CASSPILRISTDTQYF
- | TRBV5-1 | CASSTYGDLFNEQFF
- | TRBV9 | CASSAQTSGRNSPLHF
- | TRBV6-1 | CASSERTGVVGYTF
- | TRBV7-2 | CASSLSPVRGGEQFF
- | TRBV10-3 | CATKRGGGEQFF
few | TRBV5-4 | CASSPLPPPYWDTQYF
- | TRBV7-8 | CASSLVPGANVRGELFF
- | TRBV5-1 | CASSSEPPGALTDTQYF
few | TRBV5-1 | CASSFDRGLYEQYF
- | TRBV18 | CASSPRTSGGQETQYF
- | TRBV5-5 | CASSLEWPPPQHF
- | TRBV6-6 | CASSYGDRPNYGYTF
- | TRBV10-3 | CAISEPGTGSSYEQYF
- | TRBV27 | CASSFNRDRATGELFF
- | TRBV5-6 | CASRTLDRVVETQYF
- | TRBV18 | CASSPSVAGEAEQFF
- | TRBV19 | CASSITGQGQETQYF
- | TRBV11-3 | CASSLGPGSYNEQFF
- | TRBV7-9 | CASSALAFQETQYF
few | TRBV11-2 | CASSFTQNTEAFF
- | TRBV12-5 | CASGTGLPNDEQFF
once | TRBV28 | CASRGADPVEKLFF
once | TRBV7-2 | CASSLAWRAGEQYF
few | TRBV6-1 | CASSQDRRSQAFF
- | TRBV5-1 | CASSGSPGLQETQYF
- | TRBV5-1 | CASSTGDRSYEQYF
- | TRBV28 | CASTRGSTDTQYF
- | TRBV28 | CASSLIGQGAGDTQYF
- | TRBV6-1 | CASSEVQGSGYTF
- | TRBV5-4 | CASRPGTSGGAHYEQYF
- | TRBV4-3 | CASSQQLATRETQYF
once | TRBV6-1 | CASSTRSSSYEQYF
few | TRBV25-1 | CASSEYKTGSDTEAFF